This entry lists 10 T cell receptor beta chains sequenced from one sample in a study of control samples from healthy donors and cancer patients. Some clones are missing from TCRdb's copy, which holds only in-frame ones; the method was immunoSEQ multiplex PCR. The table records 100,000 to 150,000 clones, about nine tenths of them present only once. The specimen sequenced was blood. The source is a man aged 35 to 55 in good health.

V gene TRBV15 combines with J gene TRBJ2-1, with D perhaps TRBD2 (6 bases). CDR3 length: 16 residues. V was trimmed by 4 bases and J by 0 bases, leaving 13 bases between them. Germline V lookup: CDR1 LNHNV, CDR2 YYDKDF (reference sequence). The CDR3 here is CATSTPSEGSYNEQFF. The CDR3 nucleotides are TGTGCCACCAGCACCCCCTCGGAGGGCTCCTACAATGAGCAGTTCTTC.

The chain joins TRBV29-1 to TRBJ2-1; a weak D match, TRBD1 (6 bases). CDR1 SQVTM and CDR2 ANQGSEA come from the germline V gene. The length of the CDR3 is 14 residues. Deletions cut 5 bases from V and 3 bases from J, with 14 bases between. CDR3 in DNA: TGCAGCGTTCGATCAGGGGAATTCTACAATGAGCAGTTCTTC. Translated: CSVRSGEFYNEQFF.

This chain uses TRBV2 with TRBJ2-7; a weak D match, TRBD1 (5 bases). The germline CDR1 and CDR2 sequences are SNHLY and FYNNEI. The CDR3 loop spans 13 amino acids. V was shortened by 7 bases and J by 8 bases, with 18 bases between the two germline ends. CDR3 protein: CASTPDTLEKQYF. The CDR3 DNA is TGTGCCAGCACCCCGGACACCCTCGAAAAGCAGTACTTC.

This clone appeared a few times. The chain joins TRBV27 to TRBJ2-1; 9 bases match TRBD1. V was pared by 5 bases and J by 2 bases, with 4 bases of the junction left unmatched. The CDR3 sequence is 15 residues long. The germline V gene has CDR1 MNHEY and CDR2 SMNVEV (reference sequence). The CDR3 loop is CASSQGTGTYNEQFF. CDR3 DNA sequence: TGTGCCAGCAGTCAGGGGACAGGGACCTACAATGAGCAGTTCTTC.

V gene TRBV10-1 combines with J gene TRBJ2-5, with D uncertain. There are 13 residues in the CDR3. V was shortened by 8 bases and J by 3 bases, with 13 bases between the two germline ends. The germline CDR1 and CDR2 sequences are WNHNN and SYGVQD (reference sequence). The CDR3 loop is CASGRLNKETQYF. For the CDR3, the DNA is TGCGCCAGCGGCCGTCTAAACAAAGAGACCCAGTACTTC.

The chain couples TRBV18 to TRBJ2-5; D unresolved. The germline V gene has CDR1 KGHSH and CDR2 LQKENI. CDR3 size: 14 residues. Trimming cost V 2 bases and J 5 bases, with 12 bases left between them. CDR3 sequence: CASSPIVALETQYF. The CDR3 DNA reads TGTGCCAGCTCACCAATTGTTGCCCTGGAGACCCAGTACTTC.

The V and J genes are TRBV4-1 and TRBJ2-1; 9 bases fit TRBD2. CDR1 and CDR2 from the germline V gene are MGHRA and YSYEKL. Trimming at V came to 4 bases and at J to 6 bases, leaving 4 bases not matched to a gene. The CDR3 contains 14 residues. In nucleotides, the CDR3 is TGCGCCAGCAGCCTACTTAGCGGGGGCAATGAGCAGTTCTTC. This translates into CASSLLSGGNEQFF.

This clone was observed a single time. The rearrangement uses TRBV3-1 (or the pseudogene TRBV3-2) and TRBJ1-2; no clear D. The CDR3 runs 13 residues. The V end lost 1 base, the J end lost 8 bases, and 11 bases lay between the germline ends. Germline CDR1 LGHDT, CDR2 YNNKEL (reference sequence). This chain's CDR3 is CASSQASVGGYTF. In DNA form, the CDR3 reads TGTGCCAGCAGCCAAGCCTCGGTGGGCGGCTACACCTTC.

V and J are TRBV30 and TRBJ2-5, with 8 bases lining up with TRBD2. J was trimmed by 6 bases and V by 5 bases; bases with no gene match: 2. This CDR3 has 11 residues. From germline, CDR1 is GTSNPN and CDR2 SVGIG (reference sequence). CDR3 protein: CAWERGKTQYF. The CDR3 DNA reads TGTGCCTGGGAGCGGGGGAAGACCCAGTACTTC.

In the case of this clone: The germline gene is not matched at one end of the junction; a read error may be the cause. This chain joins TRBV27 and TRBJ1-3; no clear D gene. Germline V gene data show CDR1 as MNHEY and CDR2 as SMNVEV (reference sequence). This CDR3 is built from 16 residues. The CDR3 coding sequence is TGTGCCGGCAGTGCCCGTTACGGGAACCTTGGAAACACCATATATTTT. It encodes CAGSARYGNLGNTIYF.